This T cell receptor beta chain was captured in a study of blood T cell repertoires in COVID-19. Study details: PBMCs, B-cell-depleted T cells, or T cells provided the cDNA or gDNA that made up the material.

Sequenced by immunoSEQ multiplex PCR; TCRdb stores in-frame clones only, minus some. The repertoire holds about 94,000 clones, more than 70% seen once, with under 15% in the top ten. With V trimmed by 4 bases and J by 6 bases, 14 bases remained unmatched. This CDR3 region has 16 residues. CDR1 is SGHTS, CDR2 YDEGEE, per germline. The sequence was collected from a woman between 55 and 75 years old in a cohort sampled during active or convalescent COVID-19. What was sequenced was peripheral blood. V and J are TRBV5-8 and TRBJ2-3; 7 bases fit TRBD2. The CDR3 nucleotides are TGTGCCAGCAGCCCGGGGAGGGGACCCCCTGGGGATACGCAGTATTTT. Translation: CASSPGRGPPGDTQYF.